The next 16 T cell receptor beta chains were all read from a single sample in a study of OX40 agonist ivuxolimab in advanced cancers. Receptor amplification or capture employed the immunoSEQ multiplex PCR assay. The immuneACCESS repertoire file appears here via TCRdb, limited to in-frame rearrangements. These files lack a portion of the clones; in checked studies, under half of the deficit traces to unresolved V genes, and the cause of the others is not known. The sample table holds 50,000 to 65,000 clones, of which around four fifths were seen once. Of the sample, approximately 2.2% falls within the top ten clones. Sequencing used CD4+ or CD8+ T cells sorted from blood, obtained in a trial of the OX40 agonist ivuxolimab. Source of these receptors: an adult with an advanced solid tumor such as melanoma, head and neck, liver or kidney cancer.

The CDR3 loop reads CASSQDVARHEQFF. The CDR3 DNA reads TGTGCCAGCAGCCAAGATGTCGCCAGGCATGAGCAGTTCTTC. V gene TRBV14 combines with J gene TRBJ2-1; no clear D. CDR3 length: 14 amino acids. Germline assignment: CDR1 SGHDN and CDR2 FVKESK. V dropped 0 bases and J dropped 8 bases, with 11 bases sitting between them.

This clone was recorded a few times. This chain joins TRBV2 and TRBJ2-1; 16 bases map to TRBD2. The germline gives CDR1 SNHLY, CDR2 FYNNEI. The J segment lost 2 bases and the V segment lost 4 bases, leaving 2 bases of the junction unmatched. The CDR3 runs to 17 residues. CDR3 nucleotides: TGTGCCAGCAGTGGGGGGACTAGCGGGAGGGCCTACAATGAGCAGTTCTTC. Its protein is CASSGGTSGRAYNEQFF. Combining the CDR3 with reference TRBV2 and TRBJ2-1 gives the whole variable domain EPEVTQTPSHQVTQMGQEVILRCVPISNHLYFYWYRQILGQKVEFLVSFYNNEISEKSEIFDDQFSVERPDGSNFTLKIRSTKLEDSAMYFCASSGGTSGRAYNEQFFGPGTRLTVL.

The chain carries TRBV5-1 and TRBJ2-2, with 10 nucleotides matching TRBD2. Germline V gene sequence: CDR1 SGHRS, CDR2 YFSETQ. The V and J ends lost 0 bases and 7 bases, in that order; junction bases with no gene match: 9. The CDR3 runs 17 residues. In nucleotides, the CDR3 is TGCGCCAGCAGCTTGGGGACTAGCGGCCCCCAGGGCGGGGAGCTGTTTTTT. This sequence encodes CASSLGTSGPQGGELFF.

This chain uses TRBV6-6 with TRBJ1-2, with 8 bases identical to TRBD1. The V gene's germline CDR1 is MNHNY and CDR2 SVGAGI (reference sequence). V lost 2 bases, J lost 8 bases, and 7 bases stayed unmatched. The CDR3 consists of 14 residues. The CDR3 spells CASSYNQGAEGYTF. CDR3 DNA: TGTGCCAGCAGTTACAACCAGGGGGCTGAAGGCTACACCTTC.

This chain uses TRBV7-9 with TRBJ1-2, with TRBD1 matching over 7 bases. The CDR3 sequence is 17 residues long. Per the germline V gene, CDR1 is SEHNR and CDR2 is FQNEAQ (reference sequence). With 4 bases clipped from V and 4 bases from J, the junction kept 15 bases outside the gene matches. In nucleotides, the CDR3 is TGTGCCAGCAGCTCCACGTCTGGAGGGGGCAGCGGCTATGGCTACACCTTC. This encodes CASSSTSGGGSGYGYTF.

The chain is built from TRBV4-1 and TRBJ2-2; tentative D call: TRBD1 (5 bases). Trimming took 1 base from V and 0 from J, leaving 12 bases between them. The CDR3 spans 17 residues. Germline CDR1 reads MGHRA; CDR2 reads YSYEKL. The CDR3 spells CASSQGVAGTNTGELFF. CDR3 DNA: TGCGCCAGCAGCCAAGGGGTAGCAGGGACGAACACCGGGGAGCTGTTTTTT.

Of note for this clone: This same CDR3 is encoded by further DNA sequences in the sample. The rearrangement uses TRBV27 and TRBJ1-2; 7 bases map to TRBD1. V was clipped by 2 bases and J by 3 bases; unmatched bases: 3. This CDR3 region has 14 residues. Germline CDR1 MNHEY, CDR2 SMNVEV (reference sequence). DNA for the CDR3: TGTGCCAGCAGTTTACAGGGGGGTCACTATGGCTACACCTTC. Its protein product is CASSLQGGHYGYTF.

In this sample, this clone turned up once. The rearrangement joins TRBV6-5 to TRBJ2-5; weak D call: TRBD2 (6 bases). This CDR3 has 15 amino acids. The ends were cut back, 6 bases at V and 5 bases at J, with 19 bases in the middle. Germline V gene sequence: CDR1 MNHEY, CDR2 SVGAGI. CDR3 in DNA: TGTGCCAGCAGGCCCCGGGCCACTGCGGGGGAGACCCAGTACTTC. Protein: CASRPRATAGETQYF.

CDR3 coding DNA: TGTGCCAGCAGCGGAGGGGTGAACACTGAAGCTTTCTTT. This encodes CASSGGVNTEAFF. The genes are TRBV7-3 and TRBJ1-1; TRBD1 might be the D (5 bases). V dropped 5 bases and J dropped 0 bases, with 7 bases sitting between them. CDR1 SGHTA and CDR2 FQGTGA come from the germline V gene. This CDR3 region has 13 residues. Full variable domain (remainder filled in from reference TRBV7-3 and TRBJ1-1): GAGVSQTPSNKVTEKGKYVELRCDPISGHTALYWYRQSLGQGPEFLIYFQGTGAADDSGLPNDRFFAVRPEGSVSTLKIQRTERGDSAVYLCASSGGVNTEAFFGQGTRLTVV.

This CDR3 reads CASSKGGTGRTGELFF. As DNA, the CDR3 is TGTGCCAGCAGCAAAGGGGGGACTGGTAGGACCGGGGAGCTGTTTTTT. V gene TRBV21-1 combines with J gene TRBJ2-2; TRBD2, the table's D call, lacks a check against the DNA. TRBV21-1 has pseudogene status. This CDR3 region has 16 residues.

This clone was detected once. V gene TRBV10-3 combines with J gene TRBJ2-7, with D possibly being TRBD2 (5 bases). Per the germline V gene, CDR1 is ENHRY and CDR2 is SYGVKD. The CDR3 runs to 13 residues. V was shortened by 0 bases and J by 5 bases, with 8 bases between the two germline ends. CDR3 in amino acids: CAISESHGDEQYF. The CDR3 bases are TGTGCCATCAGTGAGTCGCACGGGGACGAGCAGTACTTC.

This clone appeared once. V is TRBV2 and J is TRBJ2-5; either TRBD1 or TRBD2 may fit D (5 bases each). V shed 6 bases and J shed 5 bases, with 16 bases lying between them. Germline values: CDR1 SNHLY, CDR2 FYNNEI. The CDR3 contains 14 residues. CDR3 sequence reads: CASRGEPWGETQYF. For the CDR3, the DNA is TGTGCCAGCAGGGGGGAACCCTGGGGGGAGACCCAGTACTTC.

The chain links TRBV5-1 to TRBJ2-7; 9 bases agree with TRBD1. The CDR3 consists of 15 residues. Germline values: CDR1 SGHRS, CDR2 YFSETQ. Trimming at V came to 4 bases and at J to 5 bases, leaving 10 bases not matched to a gene. CDR3 sequence (DNA): TGCGCCAGCAGCGTACCGGGACAGGGTAATCACGAGCAGTACTTC. It is translated as CASSVPGQGNHEQYF.

J is TRBJ1-6 and V is TRBV27, with D tentatively TRBD1 (6 bases). The CDR3 extends over 16 amino acids. Germline CDR1 and CDR2: MNHEY and SMNVEV (reference sequence). Deletions cut 0 bases from V and 8 bases from J, with 14 bases between. In DNA, the CDR3 is TGTGCCAGCAGTTTATCGATTCGGGGGGCGGATTCACCCCTCCACTTT. Translating it yields CASSLSIRGADSPLHF.

This clone was detected only once. The rearrangement links TRBV30 to TRBJ2-7; no firm D call. Per the germline V gene, CDR1 is GTSNPN and CDR2 is SVGIG (reference sequence). This CDR3 region has 14 residues. Between the trimmed V and J ends, which lost 4 bases and 0 bases, there was a span of 13 bases. The CDR3 is CAWTPPDVSYEQYF. The DNA for the CDR3 is TGTGCCTGGACTCCCCCAGACGTCTCCTACGAGCAGTACTTC.

V gene TRBV5-4 combines with J gene TRBJ2-2, with 7 positions matching TRBD1. The V gene's germline CDR1 is SGHNT and CDR2 YYREEE (reference sequence). The V gene end was trimmed by 2 bases and the J gene end by 4 bases; junction bases not matched to a gene: 8. The length of the CDR3 is 16 residues. The CDR3 DNA reads as TGTGCCAGCAGCTTTGGGGTGACAGGGTCCACCGGGGAGCTGTTTTTT. This sequence encodes CASSFGVTGSTGELFF.